One sample yielded the 15 T cell receptor beta chains listed below, sequenced in a study of blood T cell repertoires in COVID-19. TCRdb's copy holds only in-frame clones and misses some; the assay was immunoSEQ multiplex PCR. The sample lists about 63,000 clones, about 80% occurring once. Sequenced input: peripheral blood. The receptors derive from a human donor in a cohort sampled during active COVID-19.

This chain uses TRBV5-1 with TRBJ2-3; TRBD1 agrees at 7 bases. V trimming: 2 bases; J trimming: 2 bases; junction bases outside the gene matches: 2. Per germline, CDR1 SGHRS and CDR2 YFSETQ. The CDR3 loop spans 14 amino acids. Here the CDR3 DNA reads TGCGCCAGCAGCTTCGGGACAGCCACAGATACGCAGTATTTT. Its translation: CASSFGTATDTQYF.

The chain recombines TRBV13 with TRBJ2-3; 13 bases fit TRBD2. The germline CDR1 and CDR2 sequences are PRHDT and FYEKMQ (reference sequence). The CDR3 runs 17 residues. V was clipped by 3 bases and J by 2 bases; unmatched bases: 5. The CDR3 is CASSFRTSGSITDTQYF. CDR3 coding DNA: TGTGCCAGCAGCTTCAGGACTAGCGGGAGCATCACAGATACGCAGTATTTT.

The J gene is TRBJ2-7, the V gene TRBV27, with 12 bases aligning to TRBD2. V lost 6 bases to trimming and J lost 5 bases; unmatched junction nucleotides: 8. Germline loops: CDR1 MNHEY, CDR2 SMNVEV (reference sequence). The CDR3 spans 15 residues. CDR3 amino acids: CASSPRLAGEDEQYF. The CDR3 DNA follows: TGTGCCAGCAGCCCCAGACTAGCGGGAGAAGACGAGCAGTACTTC.

In this sample, this clone turned up a few times. This chain uses TRBV4-2 with TRBJ2-7, with D possibly TRBD2 on 5 matching bases. The CDR3 extends over 16 amino acids. CDR1 and CDR2 from the germline V gene are LGHNA and YNFKEQ. V was shortened by 2 bases and J by 4 bases, with 18 bases between the two germline ends. The CDR3: CASSQISGGPGYEQYF. CDR3 coding DNA: TGTGCCAGCAGCCAAATTTCTGGCGGGCCCGGGTACGAGCAGTACTTC.

The genes are TRBV4-3 and TRBJ1-4, with TRBD1 matching 11 bases. Per the germline V gene, CDR1 is LGHNA and CDR2 is YSLEER. The CDR3 spans 18 residues. V gave up 0 bases and J gave up 6 bases; unmatched junction bases: 9. CDR3 DNA: TGCGCCAGCAGCCAAGAGGGGACAGGGGGTATGGCGGATGAAAAACTGTTTTTT. This translates into CASSQEGTGGMADEKLFF.

CDR3 sequence: CASSLTGGVETQYF. CDR3 in DNA: TGTGCCAGCAGCTTAACAGGAGGGGTGGAGACCCAGTACTTC. The chain recombines TRBV7-3 with TRBJ2-5; possibly TRBD2 for D (6 bases). The CDR3 consists of 14 residues. V lost 0 bases to trimming and J lost 5 bases, with 10 bases between them. Germline lookup yields CDR1 SGHTA and CDR2 FQGTGA. Full variable domain (remainder filled in from reference TRBV7-3 and TRBJ2-5): GAGVSQTPSNKVTEKGKYVELRCDPISGHTALYWYRQSLGQGPEFLIYFQGTGAADDSGLPNDRFFAVRPEGSVSTLKIQRTERGDSAVYLCASSLTGGVETQYFGPGTRLLVL.

The chain carries TRBV4-3 and TRBJ1-6, with D possibly TRBD1 on 5 matching bases. The CDR3 is made up of 15 amino acids. CDR1 is LGHNA and CDR2 is YSLEER in the germline V gene. Trimming cost V 4 bases and J 8 bases, with 15 bases left between them. The CDR3 region is CASSPSWGADSPLHF. The CDR3 bases are TGCGCCAGCAGCCCGTCATGGGGCGCGGATTCACCCCTCCACTTT.

The chain combines TRBV5-4 with TRBJ2-7; perhaps TRBD2 as D (5 bases). CDR1 and CDR2 (germline): SGHNT, YYREEE (reference sequence). The CDR3 spans 13 residues. V lost 4 bases to trimming and J lost 0 bases, with 8 bases between them. The CDR3 reads CASSLDYSYEQYF. DNA for the CDR3: TGTGCCAGCAGCCTCGACTACTCCTACGAGCAGTACTTC.

The J gene is TRBJ2-5, the V gene TRBV6-6; tentative D call: TRBD1 (6 bases). Trimming removed 0 bases at V and 5 bases at J, with 10 bases between. From germline, CDR1 is MNHNY and CDR2 SVGAGI (reference sequence). This CDR3 has 14 amino acids. CDR3 DNA sequence: TGTGCCAGCAGTTACTCAACAGGGATGGAGACCCAGTACTTC. Amino acids: CASSYSTGMETQYF.

The rearrangement links TRBV11-2 to TRBJ2-2; D unclear. The germline V gene has CDR1 SGHAT and CDR2 FQNNGV. V lost 3 bases, J lost 2 bases, and 4 bases lay in between. The length of the CDR3 is 13 residues. The CDR3 region is CASSLTNTGELFF. In DNA form, the CDR3 reads TGTGCCAGCAGCTTGACAAACACCGGGGAGCTGTTTTTT.

The rearrangement links TRBV13 to TRBJ1-2, with D perhaps TRBD1 (5 bases). V was clipped by 0 bases and J by 7 bases, with 12 bases between them. Germline lookup yields CDR1 PRHDT and CDR2 FYEKMQ (reference sequence). There are 14 residues in the CDR3. DNA of the CDR3: TGTGCCAGCAGCTTAGGTTCAAGGGGCGCTGGCTACACCTTC. It specifies CASSLGSRGAGYTF.

V usage is TRBV3-1 (or the pseudogene TRBV3-2) and J usage is TRBJ2-4, with no clear D. Germline values: CDR1 LGHDT, CDR2 YNNKEL (reference sequence). The CDR3 runs to 17 residues. V was shortened by 4 bases and J by 0 bases, with 16 bases between the two germline ends. DNA for the CDR3: TGTGCCAGCAGCCCTGCAAGTCTACCTCTAGCCAAAAACATTCAGTACTTC. Amino acid sequence: CASSPASLPLAKNIQYF.

This clone came up a few times. The V gene is TRBV4-3, the J gene TRBJ1-6; a weak D match, TRBD1 (6 bases). The germline V gene encodes CDR1 LGHNA and CDR2 YSLEER. V was shortened by 1 base and J by 10 bases, with 14 bases between the two germline ends. The length of the CDR3 is 15 residues. CDR3 amino acids: CASSQGKGVDSPLHF. The CDR3 DNA sequence: TGCGCCAGCAGCCAAGGCAAGGGGGTGGACTCACCCCTCCACTTT.

CDR3 amino acids: CASSQDRAGGNEQFF. CDR3 DNA: TGCGCCAGCAGCCAAGATCGCGCAGGGGGTAATGAGCAGTTCTTC. The V call is TRBV4-3, the J call TRBJ2-1, with TRBD1 identical over 7 bases. This CDR3 is built from 15 residues. Trimming cost V 0 bases and J 7 bases; bases outside gene matches: 6. In germline, CDR1 is LGHNA, CDR2 YSLEER.

The chain combines TRBV6-2 or TRBV6-3 with TRBJ1-1; D is uncertain. Trimming took off 5 bases at V and 10 bases at J, with 14 bases between the two ends. CDR1 MNHEY and CDR2 SVGEGT come from the germline V gene. The CDR3 consists of 12 residues. The DNA for the CDR3 is TGTGCCAGCAGTGACACGGGGTTCCGAGCTTTCTTT. Protein product: CASSDTGFRAFF.